This TCR beta chain was sequenced during a study of cytomegalovirus exposure and HLA in healthy donors. After removal of 1 base from V and 6 bases from J, the junction contained 2 bases not matched to a gene. The CDR3 has 15 residues. The germline V gene encodes CDR1 MNHEY and CDR2 SMNVEV (reference sequence). Primers for the PCR totalled 60 Vbeta and 13 Jbeta. The repertoire was sequenced with immunoSEQ multiplex PCR; TCRdb's copy has only in-frame clones and lacks some. This sample carries about 62,000 clones, 70% to 90% of them seen once, and the ten largest clones take 2.5% to 3.5%. This TCR was recovered from a woman in her 30s in good health and CMV-seronegative. Sequencing input: PBMCs. The J gene is TRBJ1-5, the V gene TRBV27, with TRBD1 matching 11 bases. This CDR3 is CASSLFGTGGQPQHF. CDR3 bases: TGTGCCAGCAGTTTATTTGGGACAGGGGGTCAGCCCCAGCATTTT.